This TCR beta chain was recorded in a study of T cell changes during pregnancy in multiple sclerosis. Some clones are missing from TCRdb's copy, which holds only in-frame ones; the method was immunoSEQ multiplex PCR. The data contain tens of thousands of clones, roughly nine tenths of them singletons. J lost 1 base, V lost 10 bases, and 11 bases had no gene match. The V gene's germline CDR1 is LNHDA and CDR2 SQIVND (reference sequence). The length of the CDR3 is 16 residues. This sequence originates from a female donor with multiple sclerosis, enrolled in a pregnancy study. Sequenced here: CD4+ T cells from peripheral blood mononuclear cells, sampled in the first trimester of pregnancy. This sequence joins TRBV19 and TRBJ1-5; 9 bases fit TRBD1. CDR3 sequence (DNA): TGTGCCACAGGCTTACAGGGGGCGGAGAGCAATCAGCCCCAGCATTTT. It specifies CATGLQGAESNQPQHF.